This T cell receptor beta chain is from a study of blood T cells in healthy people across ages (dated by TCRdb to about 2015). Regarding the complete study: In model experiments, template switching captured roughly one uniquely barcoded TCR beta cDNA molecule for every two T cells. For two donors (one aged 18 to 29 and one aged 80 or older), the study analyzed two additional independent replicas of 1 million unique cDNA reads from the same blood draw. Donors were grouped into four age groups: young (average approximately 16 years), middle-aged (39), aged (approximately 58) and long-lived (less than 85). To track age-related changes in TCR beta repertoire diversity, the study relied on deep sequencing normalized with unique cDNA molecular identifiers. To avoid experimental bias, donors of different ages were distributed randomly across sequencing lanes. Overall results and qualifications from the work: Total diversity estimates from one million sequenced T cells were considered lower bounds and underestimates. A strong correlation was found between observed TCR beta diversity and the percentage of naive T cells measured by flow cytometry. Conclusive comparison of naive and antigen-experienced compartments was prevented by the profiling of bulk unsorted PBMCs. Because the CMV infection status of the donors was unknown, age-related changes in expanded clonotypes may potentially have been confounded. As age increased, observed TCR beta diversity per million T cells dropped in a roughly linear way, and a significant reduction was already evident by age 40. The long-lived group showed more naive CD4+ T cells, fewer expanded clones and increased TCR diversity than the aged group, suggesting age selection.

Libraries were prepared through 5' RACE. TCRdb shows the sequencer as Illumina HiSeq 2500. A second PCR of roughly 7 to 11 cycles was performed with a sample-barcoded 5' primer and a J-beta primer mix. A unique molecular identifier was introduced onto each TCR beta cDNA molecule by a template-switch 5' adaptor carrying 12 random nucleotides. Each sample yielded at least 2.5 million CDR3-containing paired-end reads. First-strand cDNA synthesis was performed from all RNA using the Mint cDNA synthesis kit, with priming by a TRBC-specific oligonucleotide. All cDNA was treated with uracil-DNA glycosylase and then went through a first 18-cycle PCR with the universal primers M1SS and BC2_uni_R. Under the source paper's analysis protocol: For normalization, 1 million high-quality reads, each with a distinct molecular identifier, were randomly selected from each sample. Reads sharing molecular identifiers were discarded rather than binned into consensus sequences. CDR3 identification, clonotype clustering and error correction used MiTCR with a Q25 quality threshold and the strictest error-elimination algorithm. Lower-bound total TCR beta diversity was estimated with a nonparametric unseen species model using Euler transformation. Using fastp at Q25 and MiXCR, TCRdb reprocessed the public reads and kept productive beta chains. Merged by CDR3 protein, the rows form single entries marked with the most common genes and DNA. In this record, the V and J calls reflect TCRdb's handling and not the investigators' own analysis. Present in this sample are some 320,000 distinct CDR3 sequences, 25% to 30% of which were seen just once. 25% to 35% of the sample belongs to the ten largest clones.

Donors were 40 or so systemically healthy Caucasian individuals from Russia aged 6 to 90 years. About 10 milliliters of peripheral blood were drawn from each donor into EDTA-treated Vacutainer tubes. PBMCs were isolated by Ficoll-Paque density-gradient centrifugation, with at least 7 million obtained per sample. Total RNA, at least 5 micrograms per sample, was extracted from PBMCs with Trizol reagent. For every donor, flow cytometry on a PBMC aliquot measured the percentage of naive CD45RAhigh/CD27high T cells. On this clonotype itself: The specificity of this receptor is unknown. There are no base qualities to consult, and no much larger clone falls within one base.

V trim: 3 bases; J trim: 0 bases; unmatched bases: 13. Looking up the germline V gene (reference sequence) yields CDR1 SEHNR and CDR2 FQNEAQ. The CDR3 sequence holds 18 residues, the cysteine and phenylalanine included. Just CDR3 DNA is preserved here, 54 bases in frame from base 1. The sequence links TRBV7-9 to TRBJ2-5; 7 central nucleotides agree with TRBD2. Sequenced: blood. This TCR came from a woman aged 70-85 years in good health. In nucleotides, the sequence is TGTGCCAGCAGCTTTAGCGGGTCCGGAGGGAAGTACCAAGAGACCCAGTACTTC. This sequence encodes CASSFSGSGGKYQETQYF.